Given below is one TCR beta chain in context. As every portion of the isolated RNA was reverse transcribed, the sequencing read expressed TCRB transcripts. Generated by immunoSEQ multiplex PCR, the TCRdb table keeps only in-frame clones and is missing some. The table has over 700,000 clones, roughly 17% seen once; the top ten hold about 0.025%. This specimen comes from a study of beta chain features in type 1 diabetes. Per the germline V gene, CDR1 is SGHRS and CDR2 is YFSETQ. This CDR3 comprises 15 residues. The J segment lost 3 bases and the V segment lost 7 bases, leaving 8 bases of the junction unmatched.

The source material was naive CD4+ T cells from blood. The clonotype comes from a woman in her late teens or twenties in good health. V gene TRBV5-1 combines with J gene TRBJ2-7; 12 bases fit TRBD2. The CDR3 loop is CASRRLAGDHYEQYF. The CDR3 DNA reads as TGCGCCAGCCGAAGACTAGCGGGAGACCACTACGAGCAGTACTTC.